These T cell receptor beta chains were read from a single sample in a study of pediatric ulcerative colitis. Assay used: immunoSEQ multiplex PCR; TCRdb lists only in-frame clones, some missing. The sample holds about 1,400 clones, roughly nine tenths seen once. The sample was blood. These TCRs come from a boy aged 5-17 years with severe ulcerative colitis. Each CDR3 is given with its conserved first and last residue. D genes are given only for firm matches. Clone size is stated in some rows and not others, as once, few, many or a class when expanded.

TRBV5-8	TRBJ1-5	NA	NA	CASSLAGTADGQPQHF	TGTGCCAGCAGCTTGGCCGGGACGGCCGACGGCCAGCCCCAGCATTTT
TRBV19	TRBJ1-1	NA	TRBD1	CASKGQGNTEAFF	TGTGCCAGCAAGGGACAGGGTAACACTGAAGCTTTCTTT
TRBV20-1	TRBJ1-1	NA	NA	CSAPHNTEAFF	TGCAGTGCTCCACATAACACTGAAGCTTTCTTT
TRBV5-6	TRBJ2-7	NA	TRBD2	CASIYGLAGTYEQYF	TGTGCCAGCATCTATGGACTAGCGGGGACCTACGAGCAGTACTTC
TRBV7-2	TRBJ1-1	NA	NA	CASQRGTNTEAFF	TGTGCCAGCCAGAGGGGGACGAACACTGAAGCTTTCTTT
TRBV18	TRBJ1-1	NA	TRBD1	CASSPPGTGALNTEAFF	TGTGCCAGCTCACCACCCGGGACAGGGGCCCTGAACACTGAAGCTTTCTTT
TRBV12-2	TRBJ2-6	NA	NA	CASRSTQSRANVLTF	TGTGCAAGTCGCTCCACACAAAGTCGGGCCAACGTCCTGACTTTC
TRBV30	TRBJ2-3	once	NA	CAWSVGGTVPTDTQYF	TGTGCCTGGAGTGTAGGCGGGACAGTCCCCACAGATACGCAGTATTTT
TRBV27	TRBJ2-7	once	NA	CASRTGTRAAEQYF	TGTGCCAGCAGGACCGGGACACGGGCCGCAGAGCAGTACTTC
TRBV2	TRBJ1-2	NA	NA	CASSEWGRRNNYGYTF	TGTGCCAGCAGTGAATGGGGGCGACGAAACAACTATGGCTACACCTTC
TRBV6-1	TRBJ1-5	few	NA	CASSEDTNLWQPQHF	TGTGCCAGCAGTGAAGACACTAATCTCTGGCAGCCCCAGCATTTT
TRBV10-2	TRBJ1-2	NA	NA	CASSREPFYGYTF	TGCGCCAGCAGTCGAGAGCCCTTCTATGGCTACACCTTC
TRBV5-1	TRBJ2-1	NA	NA	CASSLEGYEQFF	TGCGCCAGCAGCTTGGAGGGTTATGAGCAGTTCTTC
TRBV18	TRBJ2-3	NA	TRBD2	CASALQPSGSDTQYF	TGTGCCAGCGCTTTACAACCTAGCGGTTCAGATACGCAGTATTTT
TRBV5-4	TRBJ1-1	NA	TRBD1	CASSFGGQGDTEAFF	TGTGCCAGCAGTTTCGGGGGACAGGGGGACACTGAAGCTTTCTTT
TRBV27	TRBJ1-2	NA	NA	CASSLSSSFNYGYTF	TGTGCCAGCAGTTTATCGAGCAGCTTTAACTATGGCTACACCTTC
TRBV13	TRBJ1-6	few	NA	CASSPGREGRPLHF	TGTGCCAGCAGCCCGGGACGCGAGGGGAGACCCCTCCACTTT
TRBV6-1	TRBJ2-3	NA	NA	CASSVGGLTDTQYF	TGTGCCAGCAGTGTCGGGGGGCTCACAGATACGCAGTATTTT
TRBV30	TRBJ1-4	NA	TRBD1	CAWLDRGNEKLFF	TGTGCCTGGTTAGACAGGGGAAATGAAAAACTGTTTTTT
TRBV10-1	TRBJ2-5	NA	NA	CASRKLRGTQYF	TGCGCCAGCAGAAAACTGCGGGGGACCCAGTACTTC
TRBV6-5	TRBJ2-3	NA	TRBD2	CASRSSGGRRDTQYF	TGTGCCAGCAGATCTAGCGGGGGGCGCAGGGATACGCAGTATTTT
TRBV5-4	TRBJ2-5	NA	NA	CASSLYDTHPETQYF	TGTGCCAGCAGCTTGTACGACACCCATCCGGAGACCCAGTACTTC
TRBV5-1	TRBJ2-1	NA	NA	CASSYSGAYNEQFF	TGCGCCAGCAGCTATTCGGGGGCCTACAATGAGCAGTTCTTC
TRBV29-1	TRBJ2-3	NA	TRBD1	CSTERDREIDTQYF	TGCAGCACTGAGAGGGACAGGGAAATAGATACGCAGTATTTT
TRBV5-6	TRBJ1-6	once	NA	CASSLAPSSYNSPLHF	TGTGCCAGCAGCTTGGCCCCGAGCTCCTATAATTCACCCCTCCACTTT
TRBV13	TRBJ2-3	NA	NA	CASSLRGARTDTQYF	TGTGCCAGCAGCCTCCGAGGGGCCAGGACAGATACGCAGTATTTT
TRBV6-1	TRBJ1-1	NA	NA	CASSEVGDTHGDTEAFF	TGTGCCAGCAGTGAAGTGGGGGACACTCACGGAGACACTGAAGCTTTCTTT
TRBV6-1	TRBJ2-1	NA	TRBD2	CASSEEVTSPLYNEQFF	TGTGCCAGCAGTGAAGAAGTGACTAGCCCCCTATACAATGAGCAGTTCTTC
TRBV9	TRBJ2-2	NA	NA	CASSTDAGELFF	TGTGCCAGCAGCACCGACGCCGGGGAGCTGTTTTTT
TRBV11-2	TRBJ2-3	NA	TRBD2	CASSLGRTSGGALDTQYF	TGTGCCAGCAGCTTAGGTAGGACTAGCGGGGGGGCCTTAGATACGCAGTATTTT
TRBV5-1	TRBJ1-6	NA	TRBD1	CASSGGQSDSPLHF	TGCGCCAGCAGCGGGGGACAGTCCGATTCACCCCTCCACTTT
TRBV18	TRBJ1-1	NA	TRBD1	CASSPQPDRAGTEAFF	TGTGCCAGCTCACCCCAGCCCGACAGGGCGGGGACTGAAGCTTTCTTT
TRBV11-1	TRBJ2-7	once	NA	CASSLGGRRGEQYF	TGTGCCAGCAGCTTAGGGGGACGGCGAGGCGAGCAGTACTTC
TRBV6-4	TRBJ1-3	NA	TRBD1	CASSDQQDRPSGNTIYF	TGTGCCAGCAGTGACCAACAGGACAGGCCCTCTGGAAACACCATATATTTT
TRBV12-1	TRBJ1-2	NA	NA	CASSFVSRETGNYGYTF	TGTGCCAGCAGCTTTGTCTCGAGAGAAACAGGCAACTATGGCTACACCTTC
TRBV4-1	TRBJ2-7	NA	TRBD1	CASSQGDGQAYEQYF	TGCGCCAGCAGCCAAGGGGACGGACAGGCCTACGAGCAGTACTTC
TRBV6-5	TRBJ2-1	NA	NA	CASSYSPKQEQFF	TGTGCCAGCAGTTACTCTCCAAAGCAGGAGCAGTTCTTC
TRBV27	TRBJ2-2	NA	TRBD1	CASSLNRGNTGELFF	TGTGCCAGCAGTCTGAACAGGGGGAACACCGGGGAGCTGTTTTTT
TRBV6-5	TRBJ1-3	once	TRBD1	CASSPAGTEGNTIYF	TGTGCCAGCAGCCCCGCCGGGACAGAGGGAAACACCATATATTTT
TRBV27	TRBJ2-7	NA	TRBD1	CASGDRVSYEQYF	TGTGCCAGCGGGGACAGGGTCTCCTACGAGCAGTACTTC
TRBV10-3	TRBJ2-5	NA	NA	CATGSGGETQYF	TGTGCCACGGGCTCGGGCGGCGAGACCCAGTACTTC
TRBV9	TRBJ1-2	NA	TRBD1	CASSPGTGDGYTF	TGTGCCAGCAGCCCCGGGACAGGAGATGGCTACACCTTC
TRBV5-6	TRBJ2-7	once	NA	CASGESQGLSYEQYF	TGTGCCAGCGGGGAGAGTCAGGGGCTATCCTACGAGCAGTACTTC
TRBV20-1	TRBJ1-5	NA	NA	CSAGGSQPQHF	TGCAGTGCTGGGGGGAGTCAGCCCCAGCATTTT
TRBV4-2	TRBJ2-5	NA	NA	CASSQEQGGQETQYF	TGTGCCAGCAGCCAAGAGCAAGGGGGGCAGGAGACCCAGTACTTC
TRBV5-6	TRBJ1-6	NA	NA	CASSFTAISGNSPLHF	TGTGCCAGCAGCTTTACAGCTATCAGTGGGAATTCACCCCTCCACTTT
TRBV19	TRBJ2-1	once	NA	CAISPGGPSYNEQFF	TGTGCCATATCACCTGGGGGTCCTTCCTACAATGAGCAGTTCTTC
TRBV4-2	TRBJ2-2	NA	TRBD1	CASSQDTDRQAGELFF	TGTGCCAGCAGCCAAGATACGGACAGGCAGGCCGGGGAGCTGTTTTTT
TRBV25-1	TRBJ2-2	NA	NA	CASSVTTGELFF	TGTGCCAGCAGTGTGACCACCGGGGAGCTGTTTTTT
TRBV30	TRBJ1-5	NA	NA	CAWSVTAVTPQHF	TGTGCCTGGAGTGTGACCGCAGTGACGCCCCAGCATTTT
TRBV5-5	TRBJ1-2	few	TRBD1	CASSLKGTGADGYTF	TGTGCCAGCAGCTTGAAGGGGACAGGGGCGGATGGCTACACCTTC
TRBV15	TRBJ1-2	NA	TRBD1	CATSRGLDRGFGYTF	TGTGCCACCAGCAGAGGCCTGGACAGGGGGTTTGGCTACACCTTC
TRBV5-1	TRBJ2-3	NA	TRBD2	CASSLGLAGGFADTQYF	TGCGCCAGCAGCTTAGGCCTAGCGGGGGGTTTTGCAGATACGCAGTATTTT
TRBV5-1	TRBJ1-2	few	TRBD1	CASSSGQGANYGYTF	TGCGCCAGCAGCTCAGGACAGGGAGCTAACTATGGCTACACCTTC
TRBV6-6	TRBJ2-2	NA	NA	CASSAENTGELFF	TGTGCCAGCTCGGCGGAGAACACCGGGGAGCTGTTTTTT
TRBV7-9	TRBJ2-5	NA	NA	CASAKETQYF	TGTGCCAGCGCCAAGGAGACCCAGTACTTC
TRBV2	TRBJ2-1	NA	TRBD2	CASSPHGLRGTRNNEQFF	TGTGCCAGCAGCCCCCACGGTCTGCGGGGGACGAGGAACAATGAGCAGTTCTTC